The source of this T cell receptor (beta chain) is a study of OX40 agonist ivuxolimab in advanced cancers. Across the whole study: Intravenous ivuxolimab at 0.01 to 10 mg/kg was given to patients every 2 weeks. Study findings and constraints: Blood T cells, both CD4+ and CD8+, expanded clonally by week 6 at 0.1 to 3.0 mg/kg.

Of note for this clone: No antigen is known for it.

Peripheral blood came from all dose cohorts at three timepoints. Trimming removed 3 bases from V and 9 bases from J; junction bases left unmatched: 21. The CDR3 extends over 19 amino acids. Germline values: CDR1 SGHRS, CDR2 YFSETQ. Clones were sequenced by immunoSEQ multiplex PCR, and TCRdb holds only the in-frame ones, with some missing. The table shows fewer than 80,000 clones, with 85% occurring only once. The TCR was taken from an adult with an advanced solid tumor such as melanoma, head and neck, liver or kidney cancer. The genes are TRBV5-1 and TRBJ2-5; 12 nucleotides match TRBD2. The sequencing here drew on CD4+ or CD8+ T cells sorted from blood, taken in a trial of the OX40 agonist ivuxolimab. The CDR3 protein is CASSSTIWSTSGGLGAQYF. CDR3 bases: TGCGCCAGCAGCTCCACTATCTGGTCGACTAGCGGGGGATTGGGGGCCCAGTACTTC. The entire variable domain, with the rest obtained from reference TRBV5-1 and TRBJ2-5, is as follows: KAGVTQTPRYLIKTRGQQVTLSCSPISGHRSVSWYQQTPGQGLQFLFEYFSETQRNKGNFPGRFSGRQFSNSRSEMNVSTLELGDSALYLCASSSTIWSTSGGLGAQYFGPGTRLLVL.